The 18 T cell receptor beta chains listed next were all sequenced from one sample in a study of blood T cell repertoires in COVID-19. Profiling relied on immunoSEQ multiplex PCR, and the TCRdb table lists in-frame clones only, not all of them. The data contain around 250,000 clones, around 87% of them singletons. Sequencing input: peripheral blood. Source of these receptors: a woman in her 70s with active or convalescent COVID-19.

This clone was observed many times. The V gene is TRBV7-3, the J gene TRBJ2-1; 8 bases fit TRBD1. Germline CDR1 is SGHTA and CDR2 is FQGTGA. This CDR3 has 16 residues. Losses at the gene ends were 6 bases for V and 4 bases for J; bases not matched to a gene: 11. The CDR3 DNA follows: TGTGCCAGCAGTCTTTCCCTCGGACAGGGTTACAATGAGCAGTTCTTC. Protein: CASSLSLGQGYNEQFF.

The V and J genes are TRBV4-1 and TRBJ1-5; no clear D gene. The CDR3 is 17 amino acids. From germline, CDR1 is MGHRA and CDR2 YSYEKL. V lost 1 base to trimming and J lost 4 bases, with 17 bases between them. Written as DNA, the CDR3 is TGCGCCAGCAGCCAAGGGGGTGGGAGTACGGGGAATCAGCCCCAGCATTTT. Protein: CASSQGGGSTGNQPQHF.

The chain recombines TRBV6-2 or TRBV6-3 with TRBJ2-7, with 10 bases matching TRBD2. V was pared by 6 bases and J by 2 bases, with 7 bases of the junction left unmatched. The V gene's germline CDR1 is MNHEY and CDR2 SVGEGT. CDR3 size: 15 residues. The CDR3 protein is CASSLSGGPTYEQYF. CDR3 nucleotide sequence: TGTGCCAGCAGCCTTAGCGGGGGGCCCACCTACGAGCAGTACTTC.

The chain carries TRBV2 and TRBJ2-7; 9 nucleotides match TRBD1. V lost 7 bases to trimming and J lost 3 bases; unmatched junction nucleotides: 10. From germline, CDR1 is SNHLY and CDR2 FYNNEI. This CDR3 spans 15 amino acids. This CDR3 is CASKIMGTGIYEQYF. The CDR3 coding sequence is TGTGCCAGCAAAATAATGGGGACAGGGATCTACGAGCAGTACTTC. Using reference TRBV2 and TRBJ2-7 for the parts outside the CDR3, the full variable domain is EPEVTQTPSHQVTQMGQEVILRCVPISNHLYFYWYRQILGQKVEFLVSFYNNEISEKSEIFDDQFSVERPDGSNFTLKIRSTKLEDSAMYFCASKIMGTGIYEQYFGPGTRLTVT.

This sequence joins TRBV2 and TRBJ1-1; TRBD1 is a possible D gene (6 bases). Trimming removed 6 bases from V and 5 bases from J, with 13 bases in between. Germline V gene lookup returns CDR1 SNHLY and CDR2 FYNNEI. This CDR3 has 13 residues. CDR3 coding DNA: TGTGCCAGCAGCCTGACCAGGGGAACTGAAGCTTTCTTT. This encodes CASSLTRGTEAFF.

The V and J genes are TRBV7-2 and TRBJ1-5, with TRBD1 matching 7 bases. Unmatched junction bases numbered 12, after V lost 5 bases and J lost 8 bases. CDR3 length equals 15 residues. Germline loops: CDR1 SGHTA, CDR2 FQGNSA. The CDR3 DNA reads as TGTGCCAGCAGCCCAGGGGGGATGCGAGGGGAGCCCCAGCATTTT. It is translated as CASSPGGMRGEPQHF.

The chain couples TRBV5-1 to TRBJ2-7; the D gene is possibly TRBD2 (5 bases). The germline CDR1 and CDR2 sequences are SGHRS and YFSETQ. This CDR3 spans 15 amino acids. V shed 0 bases and J shed 3 bases, with 13 bases lying between them. This CDR3 reads CASSLAPGEIYEQYF. CDR3 DNA sequence: TGCGCCAGCAGCTTGGCCCCCGGGGAAATCTACGAGCAGTACTTC.

This rearrangement joins TRBV7-2 to TRBJ2-1; perhaps TRBD2 as D (6 bases). Germline V CDR1 and CDR2: SGHTA, FQGNSA. This CDR3 comprises 15 residues. With 6 bases removed from V and 12 bases from J, the gap between germline ends came to 24 bases. CDR3 residues: CASSARDPKPRVQFF. The CDR3 region has the DNA TGTGCCAGCAGTGCGCGGGATCCTAAACCAAGGGTGCAGTTCTTC.

Regarding this clone: A junction boundary mismatches the germline segment, possibly from a read error. V is TRBV29-1 and J is TRBJ1-1; D is uncertain. This CDR3 has 16 residues. The germline V gene has CDR1 SQVTM and CDR2 ANQGSEA. CDR3 bases: TGCAGCGTTGTGAGGAGGCCTCGACCTATGAAGACTGAAGCTTTCTTT. Its protein is CSVVRRPRPMKTEAFF.

The J gene is TRBJ1-6, the V gene TRBV11-2; 9 bases fit TRBD1. Germline V gene lookup returns CDR1 SGHAT and CDR2 FQNNGV. The CDR3 extends over 14 amino acids. The J segment lost 7 bases and the V segment lost 5 bases, leaving 3 bases of the junction unmatched. This chain's CDR3 is CASSKTGGNSPLHF. For the CDR3, the DNA is TGTGCCAGCAGCAAAACAGGGGGCAATTCACCCCTCCACTTT. The variable domain in full, completed from reference TRBV11-2 and TRBJ1-6, reads EAGVAQSPRYKIIEKRQSVAFWCNPISGHATLYWYQQILGQGPKLLIQFQNNGVVDDSQLPKDRFSAERLKGVDSTLKIQPAKLEDSAVYLCASSKTGGNSPLHFGNGTRLTVT.

The chain carries TRBV4-3 and TRBJ1-4; 7 bases agree with TRBD1. Germline CDR1 LGHNA, CDR2 YSLEER. The V segment lost 5 bases and the J segment 4 bases; nucleotides outside the gene matches: 4. This CDR3 is built from 14 residues. This CDR3 reads CASSKGQFNEKLFF. The CDR3 DNA sequence: TGCGCCAGCAGCAAGGGACAGTTTAATGAAAAACTGTTTTTT.

The chain has TRBV25-1 and TRBJ1-4; perhaps TRBD1 as D (5 bases). The germline CDR1 and CDR2 sequences are MGHDK and SYGVNS. The CDR3 contains 17 residues. The V end lost 11 bases, the J end lost 2 bases, and 24 bases lay between the germline ends. As DNA, the CDR3 is TGTGCCCCCAAGCACCCGGGGACTCACCCTACTAATGAAAAACTGTTTTTT. It is translated as CAPKHPGTHPTNEKLFF.

This clone has just a few counts. CDR3 DNA: TGTGCCAGTAGTATAGTATCAGGTAATCAGCCCCAGCATTTT. Translating gives CASSIVSGNQPQHF. V gene TRBV19 combines with J gene TRBJ1-5; no reliable D call. This CDR3 is 14 amino acids long. The V gene lost 1 base and the J gene lost 4 bases, with 8 bases spanning the gap. Germline V gene data show CDR1 as LNHDA and CDR2 as SQIVND (reference sequence).

The CDR3 DNA reads TGTGCCAGCAGCCCCTCCCGGGGGGGCCCGAACACTGAAGCTTTCTTT. Translated: CASSPSRGGPNTEAFF. The chain combines TRBV7-9 with TRBJ1-1, with D perhaps matching TRBD1 (6 bases). The V end was cut by 5 bases, the J end by 1 base, with 17 bases between. CDR1 SEHNR and CDR2 FQNEAQ come from the germline V gene (reference sequence). The CDR3 has 16 residues.

The V gene is TRBV6-5, the J gene TRBJ2-5; D remains ambiguous. The germline V and J ends were trimmed by 6 bases and 2 bases, with 4 bases remaining between them. CDR1 and CDR2 (germline): MNHEY, SVGAGI. The CDR3 extends over 11 amino acids. In DNA, the CDR3 is TGTGCCAGCAGGAGGCAAGAGACCCAGTACTTC. As protein: CASRRQETQYF.

The chain joins TRBV7-2 to TRBJ1-5, with 7 positions matching TRBD1. Germline V gene sequence: CDR1 SGHTA, CDR2 FQGNSA. This CDR3 contains 14 residues. The V segment lost 5 bases and the J segment 0 bases; nucleotides outside the gene matches: 1. CDR3 sequence reads: CASSAGGSNQPQHF. The CDR3 DNA reads TGTGCCAGCAGCGCAGGGGGTAGCAATCAGCCCCAGCATTTT.

The V call is TRBV6-5, the J call TRBJ1-5; a weak D match, TRBD1 (5 bases). V gave up 7 bases and J gave up 9 bases, with 16 bases separating them. The CDR3 length is 13 residues. Germline-derived CDR1 and CDR2 are MNHEY and SVGAGI. In DNA form, the CDR3 reads TGTGCCAGCACCGACGGGGGATTAAGGCCCCAGCATTTT. This encodes CASTDGGLRPQHF.

This chain links TRBV19 with TRBJ1-5; D is undetermined. This CDR3 comprises 15 residues. V lost 3 bases and J lost 0, with 9 bases in between. CDR1 and CDR2 from the germline V gene are LNHDA and SQIVND (reference sequence). The CDR3 DNA follows: TGTGCCAGTAGTATCCCCGGGGATAGCAATCAGCCCCAGCATTTT. Translated, it gives CASSIPGDSNQPQHF.